What follows describes a single T cell receptor beta chain. Its matching antigen is unknown. This record comes from a study of cytomegalovirus exposure and HLA in healthy donors. Study details: Most donors, 70% to 85% of several hundred genotyped, fell in the Caucasian-associated ancestry cluster. General observations from the study: Testing in vitro showed three CMV-associated chains specific for CMV antigens.

Germline V gene data show CDR1 as MNHEY and CDR2 as SVGAGI. The J segment lost 2 bases and the V segment lost 6 bases, leaving 7 bases of the junction unmatched. This CDR3 contains 14 residues. Amplification used 60 Vbeta primers and 13 Jbeta primers. The assay was immunoSEQ multiplex PCR, and TCRdb's table has in-frame clones only and misses some. Of some 120,000 clones in the sample, about 81% were seen once. The sequencing input was PBMCs. This chain joins TRBV6-5 and TRBJ2-7; TRBD1 agrees at 7 bases. This sequence was found in a man aged 40-49 years in good health and CMV-seronegative. The CDR3 DNA is TGTGCCAGCAGCTGGGACAGCCTAGCCTACGAGCAGTACTTC. Protein: CASSWDSLAYEQYF.